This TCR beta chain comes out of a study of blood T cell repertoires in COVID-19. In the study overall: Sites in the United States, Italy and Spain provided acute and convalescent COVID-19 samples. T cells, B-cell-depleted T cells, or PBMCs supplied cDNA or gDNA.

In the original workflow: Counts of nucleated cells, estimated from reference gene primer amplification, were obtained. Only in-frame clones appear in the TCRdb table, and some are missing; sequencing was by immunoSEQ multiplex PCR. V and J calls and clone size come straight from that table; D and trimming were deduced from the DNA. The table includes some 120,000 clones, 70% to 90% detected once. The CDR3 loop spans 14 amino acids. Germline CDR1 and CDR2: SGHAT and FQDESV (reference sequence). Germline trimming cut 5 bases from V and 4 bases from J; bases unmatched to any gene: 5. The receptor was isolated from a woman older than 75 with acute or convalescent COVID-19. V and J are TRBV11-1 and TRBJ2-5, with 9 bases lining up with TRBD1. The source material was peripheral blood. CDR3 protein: CASSKGQGIETQYF. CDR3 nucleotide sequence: TGTGCCAGCAGCAAAGGACAGGGGATAGAGACCCAGTACTTC.